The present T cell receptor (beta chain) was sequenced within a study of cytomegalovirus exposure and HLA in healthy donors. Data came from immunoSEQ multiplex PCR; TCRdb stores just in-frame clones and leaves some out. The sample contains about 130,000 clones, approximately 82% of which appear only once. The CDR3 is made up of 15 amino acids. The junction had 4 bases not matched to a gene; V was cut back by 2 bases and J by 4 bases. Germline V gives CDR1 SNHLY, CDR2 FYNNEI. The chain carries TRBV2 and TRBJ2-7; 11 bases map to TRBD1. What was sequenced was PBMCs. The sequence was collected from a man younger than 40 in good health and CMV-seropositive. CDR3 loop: CASSEWDRGSYEQYF. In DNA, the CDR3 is TGTGCCAGCAGTGAATGGGACAGGGGGTCTTACGAGCAGTACTTC.